This T cell receptor (beta chain) was captured by sequencing in a study of STAT3 mutations in large granular lymphocyte leukemia. Whole-study context: Roughly half the longitudinally sequenced T-LGLL patients had canonical STAT3 mutations. 40% of treated T-LGLL patients showed hematologic response to immunosuppression.

Profiled with immunoSEQ multiplex PCR; TCRdb holds only in-frame clones, not every one. The table records about 10,000 clones, about 85% of them present only once. For this clone: The target antigen is unknown.

Study-wide results and limits: In about 30% of the 18 patients, new TCR clonotypes emerged after therapy. Every T-LGLL patient had at least one immunodominant TCRbeta clonotype.

The sequenced material came from peripheral blood mononuclear cells. This TCR came from a man in his sixties with T-cell large granular lymphocyte leukemia. Some clones in this sample may be carry-over from other donors' samples.

The CDR3: CASRQVGNTGELFF. The CDR3 nucleotides are TGTGCCAGTAGGCAAGTGGGAAATACCGGGGAGCTGTTTTTT. The chain carries TRBV19 and TRBJ2-2; no firm D call. The CDR3 has 14 residues. V lost 6 bases to trimming and J lost 5 bases, with 13 bases between them. Germline V CDR1 and CDR2: LNHDA, SQIVND (reference sequence).